These 10 T cell receptor beta chains originate from one sample sequenced in a study of blood T cell repertoires in COVID-19. TCRdb keeps only in-frame clones here, not all; method: immunoSEQ multiplex PCR. The sample holds over 200,000 clones; 87% are singletons and the top ten take 10%. The sequenced material came from PBMCs or T cells enriched from blood (not recorded which). The receptors were gathered from a young man with acute COVID-19.

The chain carries TRBV12-3 or TRBV12-4 and TRBJ1-2, with D tentatively TRBD1 (5 bases). Trimming pared 3 bases from V and 6 bases from J, leaving 11 bases between. CDR3 length: 13 residues. In DNA, the CDR3 is TGTGCCAGCAGTTTTTCCCAGGGTAATGGCTACACCTTC. It translates to CASSFSQGNGYTF.

This clone has a single count. The DNA of the CDR3 is TGTGCCAGCATCATGACTAGCGGGGACAATGAGCAGTTCTTC. Protein: CASIMTSGDNEQFF. The rearrangement links TRBV7-3 to TRBJ2-1; 11 nucleotides match TRBD2. Per the germline V gene, CDR1 is SGHTA and CDR2 is FQGTGA. Trimming took 7 bases from V and 5 from J; bases not matched to a gene: 4. CDR3 length equals 14 residues.

The genes are TRBV27 and TRBJ2-1; TRBD2 matches at 13 bases. The CDR3 length is 19 residues. Germline trimming cut 6 bases from V and 3 bases from J; bases unmatched to any gene: 14. CDR1 is MNHEY, CDR2 SMNVEV, per germline (reference sequence). The CDR3 region has the DNA TGTGCCAGCAGCCCCAGGACTAGCGGGAGCCGCGGGTACTACAATGAGCAGTTCTTC. Translating gives CASSPRTSGSRGYYNEQFF.

The chain carries TRBV7-9 and TRBJ1-6; D remains unclear. Germline lookup yields CDR1 SEHNR and CDR2 FQNEAQ (reference sequence). V dropped 1 base and J dropped 0 bases, with 10 bases sitting between them. The CDR3 is 17 amino acids. Written as DNA, the CDR3 is TGTGCCAGCAGCTTAGATACAGTTCCCTCCTATAATTCACCCCTCCACTTT. Translation: CASSLDTVPSYNSPLHF.

The CDR3 here is CASGTSGRGGKNIQYF. Written as DNA, the CDR3 is TGTGCCAGCGGGACTAGCGGGAGAGGGGGCAAAAACATTCAGTACTTC. The V call is TRBV2, the J call TRBJ2-4; TRBD2 agrees at 14 bases. Trimming cost V 8 bases and J 3 bases; bases outside gene matches: 6. The CDR3 consists of 16 residues. Germline loops: CDR1 SNHLY, CDR2 FYNNEI.

The V gene is TRBV23-1, the J gene TRBJ1-1; 10 positions agree with TRBD1. TRBV23-1 is reported as an ORF; its role is uncertain. The V gene end was trimmed by 2 bases and the J gene end by 3 bases; junction bases not matched to a gene: 3. This CDR3 comprises 15 residues. CDR3 in DNA: TGCGCCAGCAGTCAAGGACAGGGGGAGGACACTGAAGCTTTCTTT. Translated, it gives CASSQGQGEDTEAFF.

The V and J genes are TRBV7-8 and TRBJ2-1; 10 nucleotides line up with TRBD2. This CDR3 region has 15 residues. Germline V gene sequence: CDR1 SGHVS, CDR2 FQNEAQ. With 0 bases clipped from V and 10 bases from J, the junction kept 6 bases outside the gene matches. The chain's CDR3 is CASSLASGRTREQFF. The CDR3 DNA reads TGTGCCAGCAGCTTAGCTAGCGGGAGGACCAGAGAGCAGTTCTTC. Drawing the rest from reference TRBV7-8 and TRBJ2-1, the complete variable domain is GAGVSQSPRYKVAKRGQDVALRCDPISGHVSLFWYQQALGQGPEFLTYFQNEAQLDKSGLPSDRFFAERPEGSVSTLKIQRTQQEDSAVYLCASSLASGRTREQFFGPGTRLTVL.

V gene TRBV24-1 combines with J gene TRBJ2-1, with 11 bases aligning to TRBD2. The germline V gene encodes CDR1 KGHDR and CDR2 SFDVKD. This CDR3 contains 15 residues. V shed 4 bases and J 8 bases; nucleotides not matched to a gene: 6. CDR3 loop: CATSDGTSGRHEQFF. CDR3 coding DNA: TGTGCCACCAGTGACGGGACTAGCGGTCGCCATGAGCAGTTCTTC.

This clone was observed a handful of times. The chain couples TRBV7-9 to TRBJ2-4, with 10 bases aligning to TRBD1. This CDR3 is 16 amino acids long. The germline V gene encodes CDR1 SEHNR and CDR2 FQNEAQ (reference sequence). With V trimmed by 3 bases and J by 6 bases, 8 bases remained unmatched. The CDR3 spells CASSLFGGQGINIQYF. CDR3 bases: TGTGCCAGCAGCTTGTTCGGGGGACAGGGGATAAACATTCAGTACTTC.

This rearrangement joins TRBV28 to TRBJ1-3; a possible D gene is TRBD1 (6 bases). Germline values: CDR1 MDHEN, CDR2 SYDVKM. V lost 6 bases and J lost 1, with 13 bases in between. The length of the CDR3 is 15 residues. CDR3 sequence (DNA): TGTGCCAGCAGCCCGAGGACAGTATCTGGAAACACCATATATTTT. Its protein product is CASSPRTVSGNTIYF.